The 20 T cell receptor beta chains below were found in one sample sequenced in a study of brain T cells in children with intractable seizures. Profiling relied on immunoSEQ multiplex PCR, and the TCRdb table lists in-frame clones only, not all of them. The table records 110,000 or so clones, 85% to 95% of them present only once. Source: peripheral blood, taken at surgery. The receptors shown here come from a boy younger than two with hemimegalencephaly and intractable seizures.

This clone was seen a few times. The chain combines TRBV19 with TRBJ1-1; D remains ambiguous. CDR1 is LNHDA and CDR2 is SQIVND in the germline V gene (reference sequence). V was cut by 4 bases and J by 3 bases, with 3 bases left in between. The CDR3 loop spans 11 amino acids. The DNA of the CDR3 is TGTGCCAGTAGTAGGGACACTGAAGCTTTCTTT. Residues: CASSRDTEAFF.

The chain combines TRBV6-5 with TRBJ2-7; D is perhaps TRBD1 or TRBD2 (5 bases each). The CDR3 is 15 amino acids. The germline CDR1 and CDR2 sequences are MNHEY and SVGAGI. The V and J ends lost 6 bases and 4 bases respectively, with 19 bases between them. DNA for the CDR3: TGTGCCAGCAGACCGACGGGACCGGCAAATTACGAGCAGTACTTC. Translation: CASRPTGPANYEQYF.

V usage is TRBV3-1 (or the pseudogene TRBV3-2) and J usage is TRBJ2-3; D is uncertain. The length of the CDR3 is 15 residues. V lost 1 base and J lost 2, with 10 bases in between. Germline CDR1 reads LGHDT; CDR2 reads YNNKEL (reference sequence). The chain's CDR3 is CASSQAALLTDTQYF. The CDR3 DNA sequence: TGTGCCAGCAGCCAAGCAGCGCTCCTCACAGATACGCAGTATTTT.

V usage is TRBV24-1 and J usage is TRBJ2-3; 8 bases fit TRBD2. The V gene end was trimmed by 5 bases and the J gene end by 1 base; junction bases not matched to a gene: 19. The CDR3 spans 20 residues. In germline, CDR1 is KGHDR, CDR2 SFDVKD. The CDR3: CATSGPVSAGARSGTDTQYF. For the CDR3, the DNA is TGTGCCACCAGTGGTCCAGTTTCAGCGGGGGCCCGGTCGGGCACAGATACGCAGTATTTT.

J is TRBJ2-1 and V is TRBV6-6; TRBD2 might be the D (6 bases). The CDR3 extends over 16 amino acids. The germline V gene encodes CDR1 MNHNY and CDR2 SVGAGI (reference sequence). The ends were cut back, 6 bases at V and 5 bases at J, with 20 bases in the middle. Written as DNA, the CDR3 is TGTGCCAGCAGCATAGGGACTTTCCCCCAGGACAATGAGCAGTTCTTC. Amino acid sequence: CASSIGTFPQDNEQFF.

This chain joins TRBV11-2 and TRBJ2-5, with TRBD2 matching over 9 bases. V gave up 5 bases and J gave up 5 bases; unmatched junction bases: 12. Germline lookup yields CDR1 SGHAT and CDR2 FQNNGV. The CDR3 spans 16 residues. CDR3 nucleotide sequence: TGTGCCAGCAGCCTCGGGGCTAGCGGGATTACGGAGACCCAGTACTTC. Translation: CASSLGASGITETQYF.

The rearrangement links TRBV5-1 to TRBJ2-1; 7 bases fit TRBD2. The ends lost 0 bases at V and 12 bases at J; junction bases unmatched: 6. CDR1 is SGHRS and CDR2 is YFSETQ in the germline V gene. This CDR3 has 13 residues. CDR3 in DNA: TGCGCCAGCAGCTTGGGGAGAGGGGAGGGGCAGTTCTTC. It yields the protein CASSLGRGEGQFF.

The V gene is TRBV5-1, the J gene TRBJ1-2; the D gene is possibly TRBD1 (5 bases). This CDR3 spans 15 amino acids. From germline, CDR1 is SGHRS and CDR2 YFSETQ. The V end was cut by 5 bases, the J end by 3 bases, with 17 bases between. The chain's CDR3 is CASSHSSGGDYGYTF. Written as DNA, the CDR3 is TGCGCCAGCAGTCATAGTTCCGGGGGGGACTATGGCTACACCTTC.

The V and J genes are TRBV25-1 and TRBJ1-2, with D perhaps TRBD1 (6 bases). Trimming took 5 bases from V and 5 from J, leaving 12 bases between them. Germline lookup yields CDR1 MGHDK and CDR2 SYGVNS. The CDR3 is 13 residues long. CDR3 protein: CASSTLGGYGYTF. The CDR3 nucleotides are TGTGCCAGCAGTACCCTAGGGGGGTATGGCTACACCTTC.

The CDR3 is CATSDPSAGADNEQFF. For the CDR3, the DNA is TGTGCCACCAGTGATCCCTCCGCGGGAGCGGACAATGAGCAGTTCTTC. V is TRBV24-1 and J is TRBJ2-1; 7 nucleotides line up with TRBD2. Germline CDR1 reads KGHDR; CDR2 reads SFDVKD. The CDR3 runs to 16 residues. The J segment lost 5 bases and the V segment lost 3 bases, leaving 9 bases of the junction unmatched.

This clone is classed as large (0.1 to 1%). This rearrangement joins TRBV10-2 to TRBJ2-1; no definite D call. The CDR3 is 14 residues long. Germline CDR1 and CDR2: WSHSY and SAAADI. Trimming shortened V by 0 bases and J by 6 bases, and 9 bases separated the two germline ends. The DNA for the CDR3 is TGCGCCAGCAGTGAGTCGTCGACCGTCAATGAGCAGTTCTTC. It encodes CASSESSTVNEQFF.

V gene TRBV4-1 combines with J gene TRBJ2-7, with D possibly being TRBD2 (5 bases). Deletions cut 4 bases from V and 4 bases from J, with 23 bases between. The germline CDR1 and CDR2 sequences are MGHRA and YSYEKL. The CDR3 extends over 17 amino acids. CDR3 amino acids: CASSPSHPAGRTYEQYF. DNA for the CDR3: TGCGCCAGCAGCCCATCCCATCCGGCGGGTAGAACGTACGAGCAGTACTTC.

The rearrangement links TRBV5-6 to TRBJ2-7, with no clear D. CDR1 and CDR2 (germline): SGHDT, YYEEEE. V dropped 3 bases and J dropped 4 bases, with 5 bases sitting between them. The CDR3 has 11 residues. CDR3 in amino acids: CASSYGYEQYF. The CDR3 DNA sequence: TGTGCCAGCAGCTATGGATACGAGCAGTACTTC.

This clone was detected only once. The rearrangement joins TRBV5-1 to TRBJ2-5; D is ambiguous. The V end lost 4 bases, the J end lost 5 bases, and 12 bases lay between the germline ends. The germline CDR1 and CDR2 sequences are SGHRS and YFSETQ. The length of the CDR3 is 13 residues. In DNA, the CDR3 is TGCGCCAGCAGCCCCGGCTCGTACGAGACCCAGTACTTC. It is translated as CASSPGSYETQYF. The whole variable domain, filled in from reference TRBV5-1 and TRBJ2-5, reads KAGVTQTPRYLIKTRGQQVTLSCSPISGHRSVSWYQQTPGQGLQFLFEYFSETQRNKGNFPGRFSGRQFSNSRSEMNVSTLELGDSALYLCASSPGSYETQYFGPGTRLLVL.

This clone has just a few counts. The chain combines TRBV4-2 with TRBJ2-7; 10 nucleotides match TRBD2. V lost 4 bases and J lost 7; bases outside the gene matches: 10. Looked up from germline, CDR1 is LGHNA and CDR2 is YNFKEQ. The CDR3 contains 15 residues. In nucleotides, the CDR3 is TGTGCCAGCAGCCTGAAGCGGGAGGGCCAGAGGGAGCAGTACTTC. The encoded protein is CASSLKREGQREQYF.

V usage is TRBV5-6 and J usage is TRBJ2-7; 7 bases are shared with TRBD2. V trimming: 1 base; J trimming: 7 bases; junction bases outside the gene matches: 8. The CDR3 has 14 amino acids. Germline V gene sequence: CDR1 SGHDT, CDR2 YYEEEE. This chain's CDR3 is CASSLRAGAREQYF. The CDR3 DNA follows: TGTGCCAGCAGCTTGCGCGCGGGAGCGAGAGAGCAGTACTTC. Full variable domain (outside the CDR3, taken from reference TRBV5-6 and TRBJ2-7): DAGVTQSPTHLIKTRGQQVTLRCSPKSGHDTVSWYQQALGQGPQFIFQYYEEEERQRGNFPDRFSGHQFPNYSSELNVNALLLGDSALYLCASSLRAGAREQYFGPGTRLTVT.

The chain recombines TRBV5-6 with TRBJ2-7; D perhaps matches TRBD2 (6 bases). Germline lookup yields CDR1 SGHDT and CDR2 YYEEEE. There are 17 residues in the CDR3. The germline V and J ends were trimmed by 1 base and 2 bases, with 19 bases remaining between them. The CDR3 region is CASSLSPPLSGTYEQYF. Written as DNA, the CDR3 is TGTGCCAGCAGCTTGTCCCCCCCACTTAGCGGAACCTACGAGCAGTACTTC.

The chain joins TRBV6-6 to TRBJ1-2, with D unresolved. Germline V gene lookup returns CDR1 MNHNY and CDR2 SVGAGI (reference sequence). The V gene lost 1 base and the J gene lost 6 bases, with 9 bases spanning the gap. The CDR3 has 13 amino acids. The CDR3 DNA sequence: TGTGCCAGCAGTTACTTCGGGGAGGATGGCTACACCTTC. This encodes CASSYFGEDGYTF.

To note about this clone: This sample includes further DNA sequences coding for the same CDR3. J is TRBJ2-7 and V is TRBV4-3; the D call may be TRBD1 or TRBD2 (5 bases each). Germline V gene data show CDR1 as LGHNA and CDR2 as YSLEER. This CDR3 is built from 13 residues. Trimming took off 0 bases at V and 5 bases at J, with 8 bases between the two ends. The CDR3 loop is CASSQEGTDEQYF. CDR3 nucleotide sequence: TGCGCCAGCAGCCAAGAAGGGACCGACGAGCAGTACTTC.

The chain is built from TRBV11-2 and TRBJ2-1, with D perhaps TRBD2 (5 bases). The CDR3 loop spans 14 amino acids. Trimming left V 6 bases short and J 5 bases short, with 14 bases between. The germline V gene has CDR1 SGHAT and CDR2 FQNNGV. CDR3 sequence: CASSWRAINNEQFF. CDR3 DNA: TGTGCCAGCAGTTGGCGGGCTATCAACAATGAGCAGTTCTTC.